The clone carrying this T cell receptor beta chain occurred many times. Antigen unknown. CDR3 length: 15 amino acids. The germline CDR1 and CDR2 sequences are MNHEY and SVGAGI. V lost 5 bases and J lost 4, with 15 bases in between. This specimen belongs to a study of T-cell reconstitution after alpha-beta-depleted transplantation in children. Regarding the study as a whole: Several hundred rapidly expanded clones from non-depleted graft cells reportedly supplied alpha-beta T cells about two months post-transplant. One year post-transplant, T-cell counts and diversity were largely derived from T cells produced anew.

Unique molecular identifiers were used in preparing the TCRbeta library. A single record per CDR3 protein comes from TCRdb applying MiXCR to the PCR reads. The sample comprises 700,000 to 950,000 distinct CDR3 sequences, roughly 16% of which are singletons, and around 5% rests with the top ten. The material sequenced was PBMCs, mostly from graft donor cells, taken 360 days after TCRalphabeta/CD19-depleted stem cell transplant. The chain couples TRBV6-5 to TRBJ1-5, with a possible D match to TRBD1 (5 bases). The TCR was taken from a male patient between 10 and 17 years old who had a stem cell transplant for acute lymphoblastic leukemia, so the T cells may come from the graft donor. DNA of the CDR3: TGTGCCAGCAGTCAAGGGGTATCCCTGAATCAGCCCCAGCATTTT. This codes for CASSQGVSLNQPQHF.